The TCR beta chain under discussion was sequenced for a study of blood T cell repertoires in COVID-19. Study-wide background: COVID-19 samples collected from the United States, Italy and Spain covered acute and convalescent phases. Sources were T cells, B-cell-depleted T cells, or PBMCs; the material itself was cDNA or gDNA.

Study processing details: Amplified reference gene primers provided the basis for estimating nucleated cell counts. TCRdb's copy holds only in-frame clones and misses some; the assay was immunoSEQ multiplex PCR. The V and J calls and clone size are taken from that table; D and trimming were inferred from the DNA. The sample holds some 240,000 clones, 89% seen once. CDR1 and CDR2 from the germline V gene are SGHVS and FNYEAQ. The CDR3 runs to 18 residues. V was trimmed by 1 base and J by 4 bases, leaving 20 bases between them. The chain links TRBV7-6 to TRBJ1-3; D gene unclear. The sample comprised peripheral blood. This TCR came from a man aged 55 to 69 who had recovered from COVID-19. The CDR3 is CASSLERYSRSSGNTIYF. The CDR3 coding sequence is TGTGCCAGCAGCTTAGAGCGGTACAGTAGGTCGTCCGGAAACACCATATATTTT.